These 14 T cell receptor beta chains came from one sample sequenced in a study of blood T cell repertoires in COVID-19. Assay: immunoSEQ multiplex PCR; the TCRdb copy retains only in-frame clones and omits some. The sample has approximately 100,000 clones, 91% seen once. Sequenced: peripheral blood. The receptors derive from a man aged 60-69 years with acute or convalescent COVID-19.

V usage is TRBV28 and J usage is TRBJ1-4, with TRBD1 as a possible D gene (6 bases). V gave up 5 bases and J gave up 8 bases, with 18 bases separating them. Germline assignment: CDR1 MDHEN and CDR2 SYDVKM. The CDR3 spans 15 residues. This CDR3 is CASSAGTTAREKLFF. CDR3 coding DNA: TGTGCCAGCAGTGCCGGGACAACGGCACGGGAAAAACTGTTTTTT. Filled out from reference TRBV28 and TRBJ1-4, the complete variable domain reads DVKVTQSSRYLVKRTGEKVFLECVQDMDHENMFWYRQDPGLGLRLIYFSYDVKMKEKGDIPEGYSVSREKKERFSLILESASTNQTSMYLCASSAGTTAREKLFFGSGTQLSVL.

The CDR3 here is CSSYEQYF. The CDR3 DNA reads as TGTTCTTCCTACGAGCAGTACTTC. The rearrangement uses TRBV9 and TRBJ2-7; the D is unclear. Germline CDR1 and CDR2: SGDLS and YYNGEE. The CDR3 is 8 residues long. Full variable domain (rest looked up from reference TRBV9 and TRBJ2-7): DSGVTQTPKHLITATGQRVTLRCSPRSGDLSVYWYQQSLDQGLQFLIQYYNGEERAKGNILERFSAQQFPDLHSELNLSSLELGDSALYFCSSYEQYFGPGTRLTVT.

A note on this clone: Germline is not matched at one junction end, which may reflect a read error. The gene calls are TRBV23-1 and TRBJ1-1; tentative D call: TRBD1 (6 bases). TRBV23-1 is given ORF status, its function remaining uncertain. This CDR3 contains 15 residues. CDR3 loop: CARSGRGGVVTEAFF. The CDR3 nucleotides read TGCGCCCGCAGTGGACGAGGGGGGGTAGTCACTGAAGCTTTCTTT.

This clone has more than one count but fewer than ten. This rearrangement joins TRBV6-6 to TRBJ1-5, with 11 bases matching TRBD1. Germline CDR1 and CDR2: MNHNY and SVGAGI (reference sequence). The CDR3 has 15 residues. V lost 6 bases to trimming and J lost 3 bases; unmatched junction nucleotides: 4. The CDR3 nucleotides are TGTGCCAGCAGAATGGACAGGGGGCCCAATCAGCCCCAGCATTTT. It is translated as CASRMDRGPNQPQHF.

J is TRBJ2-3 and V is TRBV2; the D gene is possibly TRBD1 (5 bases). Germline V lookup: CDR1 SNHLY, CDR2 FYNNEI. The length of the CDR3 is 15 residues. Trimming cost V 6 bases and J 3 bases, with 16 bases left between them. DNA of the CDR3: TGTGCCAGCAGGGACCAGGGTTATGATACAGATACGCAGTATTTT. Protein sequence: CASRDQGYDTDTQYF.

The rearrangement joins TRBV24-1 to TRBJ1-3; no firm D call. CDR1 and CDR2 from the germline V gene are KGHDR and SFDVKD. CDR3 length: 15 residues. The ends were cut back, 5 bases at V and 0 bases at J, with 10 bases in the middle. CDR3 sequence (DNA): TGTGCCACCAGTGGAGGCGGTAGCTCTGGAAACACCATATATTTT. This sequence encodes CATSGGGSSGNTIYF.

This clone has just a few counts. The rearrangement uses TRBV11-3 and TRBJ1-2; D not certain. The V gene lost 0 bases and the J gene lost 4 bases, with 15 bases spanning the gap. The CDR3 has 16 amino acids. Per germline, CDR1 SGHNT and CDR2 YENEEA. In DNA form, the CDR3 reads TGTGCCAGCAGCTTAGAAGGTCGGAGCGGCATCTATGGCTACACCTTC. Protein sequence: CASSLEGRSGIYGYTF.

This chain uses TRBV5-1 with TRBJ2-3, with D possibly being TRBD1 (5 bases). V lost 0 bases, J lost 5 bases, and 13 bases lay in between. The CDR3 is 15 residues long. Looked up from germline, CDR1 is SGHRS and CDR2 is YFSETQ. The CDR3 loop is CASSLDGRGGDTQYF. Here the CDR3 DNA reads TGCGCCAGCAGCTTGGATGGAAGGGGTGGAGATACGCAGTATTTT.

V gene TRBV5-1 combines with J gene TRBJ2-2; 7 positions match TRBD1. CDR3 length equals 16 residues. V lost 4 bases, J lost 4 bases, and 10 bases stayed unmatched. Germline V lookup: CDR1 SGHRS, CDR2 YFSETQ. CDR3 bases: TGCGCCAGCAGCCACGAGGGACAGCTTCCCACCGGGGAGCTGTTTTTT. Its protein product is CASSHEGQLPTGELFF.

This sequence joins TRBV12-3 or TRBV12-4 and TRBJ1-1, with D tentatively TRBD1 (5 bases). Trimming left V 6 bases short and J 4 bases short, with 12 bases between. This CDR3 is 13 amino acids long. The CDR3 sequence is CASRAGPGTEAFF. Written as DNA, the CDR3 is TGTGCCAGCAGGGCAGGGCCAGGCACTGAAGCTTTCTTT.

V and J are TRBV18 and TRBJ2-7, with D possibly TRBD1 on 5 matching bases. The CDR3 extends over 13 amino acids. CDR1 is KGHSH, CDR2 LQKENI, per germline. Trimming shortened V by 1 base and J by 7 bases, and 11 bases separated the two germline ends. CDR3 amino acids: CASSPQGSWEQYF. CDR3 DNA: TGTGCCAGCTCACCACAGGGGTCTTGGGAGCAGTACTTC.

The chain carries TRBV6-1 and TRBJ2-7; a possible D gene is TRBD1 (7 bases). The germline gives CDR1 MNHNS, CDR2 SASEGT. This CDR3 comprises 16 residues. V was clipped by 1 base and J by 4 bases, with 17 bases between them. The CDR3, as DNA: TGTGCCAGCAGTGAAGGTCGTGCGGGACAGCTATACGAGCAGTACGTC. Translating gives CASSEGRAGQLYEQYV.

The chain has TRBV6-2 or TRBV6-3 and TRBJ1-3; TRBD1 matches at 7 bases. The CDR3 runs 15 residues. After removal of 2 bases from V and 3 bases from J, the junction contained 4 bases not matched to a gene. CDR1 and CDR2 from the germline V gene are MNHEY and SVGEGT. This CDR3 is CASSYGTDYGNTIYF. As DNA, the CDR3 is TGTGCCAGCAGTTACGGGACAGATTATGGAAACACCATATATTTT.

A single count supports this clone. V usage is TRBV19 and J usage is TRBJ1-3; the D is unclear. V lost 4 bases and J 4 bases, leaving 8 bases between the germline ends. Per the germline V gene, CDR1 is LNHDA and CDR2 is SQIVND (reference sequence). The CDR3 is made up of 13 amino acids. CDR3 loop: CASSNGGGNTIYF. In DNA, the CDR3 is TGTGCCAGTAGTAACGGAGGGGGAAACACCATATATTTT. Full variable domain (missing parts from reference TRBV19 and TRBJ1-3): DGGITQSPKYLFRKEGQNVTLSCEQNLNHDAMYWYRQDPGQGLRLIYYSQIVNDFQKGDIAEGYSVSREKKESFPLTVTSAQKNPTAFYLCASSNGGGNTIYFGEGSWLTVV.